This passage covers 14 T cell receptor beta chains from one sample sequenced in a study of identical twins. TCRdb analysed the 5' RACE reads with MiXCR anew, one entry per CDR3 protein. Of 1,800,000 or so distinct CDR3 sequences in the sample, less than 40% were seen once. The specimen was cord blood. The receptors come from a newborn girl in good health.

This clonotype was seen a single time. The chain couples TRBV13 to TRBJ2-7; TRBD2 is a possible D gene (6 bases). Germline loops: CDR1 PRHDT, CDR2 FYEKMQ (reference sequence). This CDR3 is 13 amino acids long. Trimming removed 6 bases from V and 12 bases from J, with 21 bases in between. CDR3 loop: CASSEASEETRYF. CDR3 DNA sequence: TGTGCCAGCAGTGAGGCTAGCGAAGAGACCCGGTACTTC.

The V gene is TRBV20-1, the J gene TRBJ2-1; TRBD2 matches at 7 bases. V shed 1 base, J shed 2 bases, and the junction held 8 bases outside the gene matches. Germline lookup yields CDR1 DFQATT and CDR2 SNEGSKA (reference sequence). The CDR3 is made up of 16 amino acids. The CDR3 loop reads CSARAPAGVPYNEQFF. CDR3 in DNA: TGCAGTGCTAGAGCCCCCGCGGGAGTTCCCTACAATGAGCAGTTCTTC.

This chain uses TRBV14 with TRBJ1-2, with D uncertain. The CDR3 spans 15 residues. Deletions cut 1 base from V and 6 bases from J, with 15 bases between. From germline, CDR1 is SGHDN and CDR2 FVKESK. Written as DNA, the CDR3 is TGTGCCAGCAGCCAAGCGACGACCCCGGCGAATGGCTACACCTTC. This sequence encodes CASSQATTPANGYTF.

The chain carries TRBV4-2 and TRBJ2-7, with 7 positions matching TRBD1. Losses at the gene ends were 0 bases for V and 2 bases for J; bases not matched to a gene: 4. In germline, CDR1 is LGHNA, CDR2 YNFKEQ. CDR3 length equals 15 residues. In nucleotides, the CDR3 is TGTGCCAGCAGCCAAGAAGAACAGGGGACCTACGAGCAGTACTTC. Translated: CASSQEEQGTYEQYF.

The chain combines TRBV12-3 or TRBV12-4 with TRBJ2-3, with D perhaps TRBD1 or TRBD2 (5 bases each). The ends were cut back, 2 bases at V and 2 bases at J, with 20 bases in the middle. The CDR3 has 18 amino acids. CDR3 sequence (DNA): TGTGCCAGCAGTTTAATTGGGACGCAGCGGCCCTCCACAGATACGCAGTATTTT. Amino acid sequence: CASSLIGTQRPSTDTQYF.

The V call is TRBV20-1, the J call TRBJ2-1; 11 positions match TRBD2. With V trimmed by 4 bases and J by 4 bases, 9 bases remained unmatched. Germline V gene data show CDR1 as DFQATT and CDR2 as SNEGSKA (reference sequence). The CDR3 is 16 residues long. This CDR3 reads CSATPLAGDNYNEQFF. CDR3 coding DNA: TGCAGTGCTACGCCACTAGCGGGGGATAATTACAATGAGCAGTTCTTC.

The chain is built from TRBV4-2 and TRBJ2-7; the D is unclear. V lost 2 bases, J lost 0 bases, and 8 bases lay in between. The CDR3 is 14 amino acids. Per germline, CDR1 LGHNA and CDR2 YNFKEQ. CDR3 region: CASSQWADSYEQYF. The CDR3 DNA is TGTGCCAGCAGCCAATGGGCCGACTCCTACGAGCAGTACTTC.

This clonotype was detected once. The chain is built from TRBV5-1 and TRBJ2-7; 8 bases line up with TRBD1. This CDR3 is built from 16 residues. Germline trimming cut 4 bases from V and 4 bases from J; bases unmatched to any gene: 13. Per germline, CDR1 SGHRS and CDR2 YFSETQ. Written as DNA, the CDR3 is TGCGCCAGCAGCCCCATCCGGACAGGGAGTTTATACGAGCAGTACTTC. Translated, it gives CASSPIRTGSLYEQYF.

This clonotype has just a few counts. The chain recombines TRBV10-3 with TRBJ1-5, with no clear D. Germline values: CDR1 ENHRY, CDR2 SYGVKD. CDR3 length: 16 amino acids. Trimming cost V 2 bases and J 1 base, with 12 bases left between them. The CDR3 region is CAISEPPSGSNQPQHF. In nucleotides, the CDR3 is TGTGCCATCAGTGAGCCCCCTTCGGGAAGCAATCAGCCCCAGCATTTT.

The rearrangement links TRBV20-1 to TRBJ1-6; D is unresolved. The germline V gene encodes CDR1 DFQATT and CDR2 SNEGSKA (reference sequence). There are 14 residues in the CDR3. V dropped 0 bases and J dropped 9 bases, with 12 bases sitting between them. CDR3 loop: CSARDSHGGSPLHF. The CDR3 bases are TGCAGTGCTAGAGATTCCCATGGAGGTTCACCCCTCCACTTT.

V gene TRBV27 combines with J gene TRBJ2-1, with 11 positions matching TRBD2. V gave up 8 bases and J gave up 3 bases; unmatched junction bases: 18. This CDR3 has 19 residues. Germline V gene data show CDR1 as MNHEY and CDR2 as SMNVEV (reference sequence). CDR3 nucleotide sequence: TGTGCCAGCTCCACCTTAACTAGCGGGAGAAAGGCCAGCTACAATGAGCAGTTCTTC. It specifies CASSTLTSGRKASYNEQFF.

The rearrangement uses TRBV6-2 or TRBV6-3 and TRBJ2-7; D gene ambiguous. The CDR3 contains 13 residues. V lost 4 bases to trimming and J lost 2 bases, with 9 bases between them. CDR1 is MNHEY, CDR2 SVGEGT, per germline. The CDR3 spells CASSWARTYEQYF. The CDR3 DNA sequence: TGTGCCAGCAGTTGGGCACGGACCTACGAGCAGTACTTC.

This clonotype showed up just a few times. The V call is TRBV9, the J call TRBJ2-1, with D unresolved. The end of the DNA is better explained by TRBJ2-7, so the J call may be wrong. The length of the CDR3 is 13 residues. Looked up from germline, CDR1 is SGDLS and CDR2 is YYNGEE. The CDR3 spells CASSAASYNEQYF. The CDR3 bases are TGTGCCAGCAGCGCGGCTTCCTACAATGAGCAGTACTTC.

In this sample, this clonotype turned up many times. The V gene is TRBV29-1, the J gene TRBJ2-1, with D possibly matching TRBD1 (7 bases). The germline V gene has CDR1 SQVTM and CDR2 ANQGSEA. This CDR3 contains 13 residues. Trimming cost V 3 bases and J 7 bases, with 13 bases left between them. CDR3 amino acids: CSVESQGGNEQFF. In DNA, the CDR3 is TGCAGCGTTGAGTCGCAGGGGGGAAATGAGCAGTTCTTC.